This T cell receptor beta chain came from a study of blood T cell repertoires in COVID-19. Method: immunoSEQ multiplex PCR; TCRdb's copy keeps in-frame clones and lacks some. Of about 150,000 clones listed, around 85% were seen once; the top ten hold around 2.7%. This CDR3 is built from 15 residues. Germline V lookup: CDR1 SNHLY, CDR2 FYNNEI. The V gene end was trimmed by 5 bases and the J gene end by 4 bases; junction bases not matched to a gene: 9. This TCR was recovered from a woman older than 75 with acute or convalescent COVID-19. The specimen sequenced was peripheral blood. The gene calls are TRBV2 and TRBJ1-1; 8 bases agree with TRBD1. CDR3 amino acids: CASSQGAVVGTEAFF. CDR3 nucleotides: TGTGCCAGCAGTCAGGGGGCGGTCGTGGGCACTGAAGCTTTCTTT.